This T cell receptor (beta chain) was captured in a study of T-cell memory formation after mild COVID-19. The germline V gene has CDR1 LNHDA and CDR2 SQIVND (reference sequence). J was trimmed by 10 bases and V by 6 bases; bases with no gene match: 5. This CDR3 comprises 13 residues. TCRdb reprocessed the 5' RACE reads via MiXCR and lists one record per CDR3 protein. In the table there are about 14,000 distinct CDR3 sequences, 15% to 20% of which are singletons. This clonotype was counted ten times or more. The TCR comes from an adult woman who had mild COVID-19 (a few samples of this study predate the infection). Cell type and time point are not known. The chain couples TRBV19 to TRBJ2-1; TRBD2 matches 11 bases. Sequences were obtained from PBMCs or a T cell subset sorted from them (not recorded which). CDR3 protein: CASSRLAGNEQFF. CDR3 sequence (DNA): TGTGCCAGTAGCCGACTAGCGGGAAACGAGCAGTTCTTC.